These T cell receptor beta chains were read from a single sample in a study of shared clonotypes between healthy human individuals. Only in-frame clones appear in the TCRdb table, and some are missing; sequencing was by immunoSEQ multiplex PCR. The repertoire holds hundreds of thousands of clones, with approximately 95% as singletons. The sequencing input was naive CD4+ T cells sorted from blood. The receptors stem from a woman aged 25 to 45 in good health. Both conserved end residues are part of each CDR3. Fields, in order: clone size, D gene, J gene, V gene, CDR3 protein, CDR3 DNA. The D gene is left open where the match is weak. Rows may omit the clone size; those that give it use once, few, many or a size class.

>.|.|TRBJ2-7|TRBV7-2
CASSFGTTGTNEQYF
TGTGCCAGCAGCTTTGGGACAACGGGTACCAACGAGCAGTACTTC
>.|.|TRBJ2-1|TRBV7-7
CASSPLTSSYNEQFF
TGTGCCAGCAGCCCCTTGACTAGCTCCTACAATGAGCAGTTCTTC
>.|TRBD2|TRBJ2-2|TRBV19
CASSIDLRLAGVMGKAGELFF
TGTGCCAGTAGTATAGATCTGAGGCTAGCGGGAGTAATGGGGAAGGCCGGGGAGCTGTTTTTT
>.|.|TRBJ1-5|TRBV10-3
CAISEGRRPQHF
TGTGCCATCAGTGAGGGACGCCGCCCCCAGCATTTT
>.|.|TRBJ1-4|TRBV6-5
CASSQMTQPNEKLFF
TGTGCCAGCAGCCAAATGACCCAACCCAATGAAAAACTGTTTTTT
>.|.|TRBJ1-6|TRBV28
CASSSRSLIGSPLHF
TGTGCCAGCAGTTCTAGGAGTTTAATAGGTTCACCCCTCCACTTT
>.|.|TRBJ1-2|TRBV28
CASSLQGYYGYTF
TGTGCCAGCAGTTTACAGGGTTACTATGGCTACACCTTC
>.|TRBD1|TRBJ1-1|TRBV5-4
CASSWDRTNTEAFF
TGTGCCAGCAGCTGGGACAGAACGAACACTGAAGCTTTCTTT
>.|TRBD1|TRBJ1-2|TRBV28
CASSLGGGANYGYTF
TGTGCCAGCAGTTTGGGAGGGGGCGCTAACTATGGCTACACCTTC
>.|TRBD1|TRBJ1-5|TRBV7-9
CASRLQGSGNQPQHF
TGTGCCAGCAGGCTACAGGGGTCGGGCAATCAGCCCCAGCATTTT
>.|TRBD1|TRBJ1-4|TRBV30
CAWTRGATNEKLFF
TGTGCCTGGACCAGGGGGGCAACTAATGAAAAACTGTTTTTT
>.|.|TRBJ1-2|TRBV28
CASKLREGGVKNYGYTF
TGTGCCAGTAAGCTTCGGGAGGGGGGCGTCAAAAACTATGGCTACACCTTC
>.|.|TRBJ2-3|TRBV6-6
CASSYRGDVDTQYF
TGTGCCAGCAGTTACCGAGGCGACGTGGATACGCAGTATTTT
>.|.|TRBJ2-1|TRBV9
CASSRGNDEQFF
TGTGCCAGCAGCCGGGGGAACGATGAGCAGTTCTTC
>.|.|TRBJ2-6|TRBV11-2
CASSSTLRGGGGANVLTF
TGTGCCAGCAGCTCAACCCTGAGGGGGGGTGGTGGGGCCAACGTCCTGACTTTC
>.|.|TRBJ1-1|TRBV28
CASSSYWGRDTEAFF
TGTGCCAGCAGTTCTTATTGGGGTCGGGACACTGAAGCTTTCTTT
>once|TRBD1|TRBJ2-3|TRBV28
CASSTSQGATDTQYF
TGTGCCAGCAGCACTTCTCAGGGGGCCACAGATACGCAGTATTTT
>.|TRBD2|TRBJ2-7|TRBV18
CASSPQLLRQLAGVHEQYF
TGTGCCAGCTCACCCCAGCTCCTACGCCAACTAGCGGGAGTCCACGAGCAGTACTTC
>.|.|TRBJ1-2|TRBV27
CASSAQGNLINYGYTF
TGTGCCAGCAGTGCCCAGGGTAACCTTATTAACTATGGCTACACCTTC
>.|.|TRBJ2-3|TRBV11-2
CASSLGVLGARTDTQYF
TGTGCCAGCAGCTTAGGAGTCTTGGGGGCGAGGACAGATACGCAGTATTTT
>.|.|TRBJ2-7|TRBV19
CASSIGGSYEQYF
TGTGCCAGTAGTATCGGGGGATCCTACGAGCAGTACTTC
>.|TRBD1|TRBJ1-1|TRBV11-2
CASRRVGAGGSLGTEAFF
TGTGCCAGCAGAAGGGTAGGGGCAGGGGGCTCGCTCGGGACGGAAGCTTTCTTT
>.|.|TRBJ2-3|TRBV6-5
CASSGIGRADTQYF
TGTGCCAGCAGTGGTATCGGGAGAGCAGATACGCAGTATTTT
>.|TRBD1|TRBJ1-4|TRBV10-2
CASSEGTGGLEKLFF
TGCGCCAGCAGTGAGGGAACAGGGGGTTTAGAAAAACTGTTTTTT
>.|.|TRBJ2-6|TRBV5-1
CASSARQGSGANVLTF
TGCGCCAGCAGCGCTAGGCAGGGTAGTGGGGCCAACGTCCTGACTTTC
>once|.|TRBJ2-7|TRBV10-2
CASTDISKQYF
TGCGCCAGTACGGACATCTCTAAGCAGTACTTC
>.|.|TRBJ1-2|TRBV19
CASSDNRDGYTF
TGTGCCAGTAGCGATAACAGGGACGGCTACACCTTC
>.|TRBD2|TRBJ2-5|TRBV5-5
CASSLRAGVSETQYF
TGTGCCAGCAGCTTGCGAGCGGGAGTCTCAGAGACCCAGTACTTC
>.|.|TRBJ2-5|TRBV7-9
CASSPQAAAGETQYF
TGTGCCAGCAGCCCCCAGGCGGCAGCCGGAGAGACCCAGTACTTC
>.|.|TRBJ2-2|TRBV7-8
CASSLASRVQGKAGELFF
TGTGCCAGCAGCTTAGCCAGTAGGGTTCAGGGGAAGGCCGGGGAGCTGTTTTTT
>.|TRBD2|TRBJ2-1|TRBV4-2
CASSQEGASGDWFNEQFF
TGTGCCAGCAGCCAAGAGGGCGCTAGCGGGGATTGGTTCAATGAGCAGTTCTTC
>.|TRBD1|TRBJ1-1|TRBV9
CASSVNRQGPVDEAFF
TGTGCCAGCAGCGTAAACCGACAGGGACCGGTAGATGAAGCTTTCTTT
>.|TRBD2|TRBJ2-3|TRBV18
CASSPLPGVKLAGSTDTQYF
TGTGCCAGCTCACCATTGCCCGGAGTAAAACTAGCGGGAAGCACAGATACGCAGTATTTT
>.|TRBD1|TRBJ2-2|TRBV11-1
CASRDPGQVNTGELFF
TGTGCCAGCAGGGATCCGGGACAGGTTAACACCGGGGAGCTGTTTTTT
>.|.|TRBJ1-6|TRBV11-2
CASSWGRRGNSPLHF
TGTGCCAGCAGCTGGGGCCGTCGGGGTAATTCACCCCTCCACTTT
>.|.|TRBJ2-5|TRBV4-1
CASSLGVFQGRPETQYF
TGCGCCAGCAGCCTTGGAGTCTTCCAGGGGAGGCCCGAGACCCAGTACTTC
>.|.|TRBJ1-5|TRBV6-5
CASSYSPRENQPQHF
TGTGCCAGCAGTTACTCTCCGAGGGAGAATCAGCCCCAGCATTTT
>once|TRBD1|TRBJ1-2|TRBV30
CAWSRQGGYGYTF
TGTGCCTGGAGTCGACAGGGAGGCTATGGCTACACCTTC
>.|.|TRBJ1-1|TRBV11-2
CASSPMGGGTEAFF
TGTGCCAGCAGCCCCATGGGGGGGGGCACTGAAGCTTTCTTT
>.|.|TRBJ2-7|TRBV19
CAILRPGPLEQYF
TGTGCCATTCTCCGCCCAGGCCCGCTCGAGCAGTACTTC
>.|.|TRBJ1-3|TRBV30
CAASGRGFGNTIYF
TGTGCCGCCTCCGGGAGGGGCTTTGGAAACACCATATATTTT
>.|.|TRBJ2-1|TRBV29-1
CSVEDLAKGNEQFF
TGCAGCGTTGAAGATCTCGCGAAAGGCAATGAGCAGTTCTTC
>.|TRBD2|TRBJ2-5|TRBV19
CASSMLLAEKETQYF
TGTGCCAGTAGTATGTTACTAGCGGAAAAAGAGACCCAGTACTTC
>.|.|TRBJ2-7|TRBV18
CASSPRTSLAVDEQYF
TGTGCCAGCTCACCACGGACCTCCCTAGCAGTTGACGAGCAGTACTTC
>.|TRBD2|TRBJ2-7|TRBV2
CASSGKIAGGPEQYF
TGTGCCAGCAGCGGAAAAATAGCGGGAGGCCCCGAGCAGTACTTC